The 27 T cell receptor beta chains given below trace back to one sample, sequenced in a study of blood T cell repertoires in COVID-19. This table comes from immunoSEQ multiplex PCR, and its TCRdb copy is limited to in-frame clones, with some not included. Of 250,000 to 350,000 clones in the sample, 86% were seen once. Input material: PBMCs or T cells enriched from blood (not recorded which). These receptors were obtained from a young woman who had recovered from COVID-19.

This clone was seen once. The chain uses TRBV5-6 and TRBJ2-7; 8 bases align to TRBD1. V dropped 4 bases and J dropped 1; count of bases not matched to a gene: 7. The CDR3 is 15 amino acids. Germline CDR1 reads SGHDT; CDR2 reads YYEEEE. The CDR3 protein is CASSLGQGRSYEQYF. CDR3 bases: TGTGCCAGCAGCCTTGGACAGGGCAGATCCTACGAGCAGTACTTC.

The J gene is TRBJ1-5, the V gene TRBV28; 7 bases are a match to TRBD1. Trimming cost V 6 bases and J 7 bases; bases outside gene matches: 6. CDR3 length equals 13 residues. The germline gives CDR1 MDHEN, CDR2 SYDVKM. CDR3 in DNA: TGTGCCAGCAGAACAGGGGTGAGCCAGCCCCAGCATTTT. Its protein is CASRTGVSQPQHF.

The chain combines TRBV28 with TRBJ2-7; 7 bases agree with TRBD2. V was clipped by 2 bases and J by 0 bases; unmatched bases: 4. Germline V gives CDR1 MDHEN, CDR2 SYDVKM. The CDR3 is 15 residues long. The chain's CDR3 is CASSLGGGFSYEQYF. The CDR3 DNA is TGTGCCAGCAGTTTAGGGGGGGGGTTCTCCTACGAGCAGTACTTC.

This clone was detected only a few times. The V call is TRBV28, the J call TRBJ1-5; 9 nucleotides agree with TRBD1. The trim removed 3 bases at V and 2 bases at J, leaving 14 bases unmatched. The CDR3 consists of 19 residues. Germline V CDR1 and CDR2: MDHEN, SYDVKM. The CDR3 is CASSFYISNRGLGNQPQHF. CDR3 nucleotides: TGTGCCAGCAGTTTTTATATCTCTAACAGGGGGCTGGGCAATCAGCCCCAGCATTTT.

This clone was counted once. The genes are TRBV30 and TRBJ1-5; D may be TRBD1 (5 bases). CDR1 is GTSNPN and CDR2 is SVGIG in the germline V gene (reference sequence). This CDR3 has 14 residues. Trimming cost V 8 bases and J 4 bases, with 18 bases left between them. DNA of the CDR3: TGTGCCGCGGGACGTTTGGGGCGAAATCAGCCCCAGCATTTT. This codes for CAAGRLGRNQPQHF.

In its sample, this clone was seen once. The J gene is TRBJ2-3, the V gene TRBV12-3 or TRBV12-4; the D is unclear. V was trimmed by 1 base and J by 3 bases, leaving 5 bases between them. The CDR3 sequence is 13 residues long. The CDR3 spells CASSLGPTDTQYF. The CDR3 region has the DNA TGTGCCAGCAGTTTAGGTCCGACAGATACGCAGTATTTT.

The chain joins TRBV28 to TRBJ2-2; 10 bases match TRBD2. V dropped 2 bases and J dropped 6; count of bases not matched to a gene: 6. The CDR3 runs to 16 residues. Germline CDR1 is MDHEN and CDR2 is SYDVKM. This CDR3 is CASSLVIAGGPGELFF. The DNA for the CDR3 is TGTGCCAGCAGTTTAGTAATAGCGGGAGGTCCCGGGGAGCTGTTTTTT.

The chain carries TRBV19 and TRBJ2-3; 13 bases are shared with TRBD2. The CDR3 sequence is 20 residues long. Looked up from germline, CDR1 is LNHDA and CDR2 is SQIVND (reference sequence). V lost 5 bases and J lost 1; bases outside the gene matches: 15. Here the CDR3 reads CASSGRLLGLAGLRTDTQYF. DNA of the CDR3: TGTGCCAGTAGTGGGCGCCTTTTGGGACTAGCGGGGCTACGCACAGATACGCAGTATTTT.

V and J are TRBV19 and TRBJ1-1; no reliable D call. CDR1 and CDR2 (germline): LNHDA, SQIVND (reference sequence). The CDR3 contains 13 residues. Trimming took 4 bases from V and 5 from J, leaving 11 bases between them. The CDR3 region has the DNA TGTGCCAGTAGTACCTCATTTACTACTGAAGCTTTCTTT. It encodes CASSTSFTTEAFF.

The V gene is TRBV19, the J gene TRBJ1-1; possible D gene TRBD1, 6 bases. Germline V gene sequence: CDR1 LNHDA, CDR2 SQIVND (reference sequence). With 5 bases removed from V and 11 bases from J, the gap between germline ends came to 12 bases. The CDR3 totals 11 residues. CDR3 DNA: TGTGCCAGTAGTCCAGGACAGACGGCTTTCTTT. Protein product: CASSPGQTAFF.

CDR3 sequence: CASSSEANTEAFF. For the CDR3, the DNA is TGTGCCAGCAGTTCGGAGGCGAACACTGAAGCTTTCTTT. The gene calls are TRBV12-3 or TRBV12-4 and TRBJ1-1; D unresolved. The CDR3 extends over 13 amino acids. The V and J ends lost 4 bases and 1 base respectively, with 7 bases between them.

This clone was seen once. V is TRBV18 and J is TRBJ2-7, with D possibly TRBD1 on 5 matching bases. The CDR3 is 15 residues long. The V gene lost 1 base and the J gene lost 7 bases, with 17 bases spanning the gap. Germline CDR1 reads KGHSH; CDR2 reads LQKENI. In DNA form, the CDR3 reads TGTGCCAGCTCACCACGGGGCAGGTTTTTTGGGGAGCAGTACTTC. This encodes CASSPRGRFFGEQYF.

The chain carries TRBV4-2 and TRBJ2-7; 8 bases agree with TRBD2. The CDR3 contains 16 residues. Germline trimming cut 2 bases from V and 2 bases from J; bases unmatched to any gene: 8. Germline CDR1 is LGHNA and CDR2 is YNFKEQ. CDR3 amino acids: CASSQSTAGVPYEQYF. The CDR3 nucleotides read TGTGCCAGCAGCCAATCGACAGCGGGAGTCCCCTACGAGCAGTACTTC.

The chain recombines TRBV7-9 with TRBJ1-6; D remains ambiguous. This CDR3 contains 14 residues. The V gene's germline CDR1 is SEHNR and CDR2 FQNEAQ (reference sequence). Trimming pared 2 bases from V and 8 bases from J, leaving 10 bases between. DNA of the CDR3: TGTGCCAGCAGCTTAATCGGGAATGATTCACCCCTCCACTTT. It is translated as CASSLIGNDSPLHF.

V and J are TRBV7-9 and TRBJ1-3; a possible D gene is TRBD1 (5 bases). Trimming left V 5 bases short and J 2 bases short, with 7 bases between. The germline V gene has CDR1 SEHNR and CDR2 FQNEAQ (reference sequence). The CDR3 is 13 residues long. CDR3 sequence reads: CASSPGAGNTIYF. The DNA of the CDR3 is TGTGCCAGCAGCCCGGGGGCTGGAAACACCATATATTTT.

CDR3 bases: TGTGCCTGGAGTCCCCTAGCGGGGGCGCACACAGATACGCAGTATTTT. Amino acid sequence: CAWSPLAGAHTDTQYF. V gene TRBV30 combines with J gene TRBJ2-3, with 10 bases that match TRBD2. This CDR3 region has 16 residues. V was pared by 2 bases and J by 2 bases, with 7 bases of the junction left unmatched. Germline-derived CDR1 and CDR2 are GTSNPN and SVGIG (reference sequence).

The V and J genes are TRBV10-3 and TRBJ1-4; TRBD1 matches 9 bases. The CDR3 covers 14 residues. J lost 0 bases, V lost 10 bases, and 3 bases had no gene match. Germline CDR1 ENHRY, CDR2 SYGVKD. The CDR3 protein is CATGTGTTNEKLFF. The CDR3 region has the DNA TGTGCCACAGGGACAGGGACAACTAATGAAAAACTGTTTTTT.

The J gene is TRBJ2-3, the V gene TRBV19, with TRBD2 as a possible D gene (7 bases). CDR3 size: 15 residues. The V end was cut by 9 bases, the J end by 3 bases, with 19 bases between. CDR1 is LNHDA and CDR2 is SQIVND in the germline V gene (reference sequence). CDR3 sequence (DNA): TGTGCCAGCAGATCTGGGGGGGCCCAGACAGATACGCAGTATTTT. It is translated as CASRSGGAQTDTQYF.

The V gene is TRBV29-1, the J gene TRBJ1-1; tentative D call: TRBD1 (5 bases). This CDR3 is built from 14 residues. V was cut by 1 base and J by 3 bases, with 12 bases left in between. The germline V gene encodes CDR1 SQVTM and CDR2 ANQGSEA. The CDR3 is CSVEVAGQYTEAFF. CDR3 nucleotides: TGCAGCGTTGAAGTGGCGGGGCAGTACACTGAAGCTTTCTTT. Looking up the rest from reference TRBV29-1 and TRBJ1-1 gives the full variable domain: SAVISQKPSRDICQRGTSLTIQCQVDSQVTMMFWYRQQPGQSLTLIATANQGSEATYESGFVIDKFPISRPNLTFSTLTVSNMSPEDSSIYLCSVEVAGQYTEAFFGQGTRLTVV.

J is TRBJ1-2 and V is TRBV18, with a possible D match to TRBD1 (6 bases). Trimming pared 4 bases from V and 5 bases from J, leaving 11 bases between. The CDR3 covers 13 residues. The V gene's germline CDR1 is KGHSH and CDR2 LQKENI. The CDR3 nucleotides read TGTGCCAGCTCACTAGAGACAGGATATGGCTACACCTTC. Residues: CASSLETGYGYTF.

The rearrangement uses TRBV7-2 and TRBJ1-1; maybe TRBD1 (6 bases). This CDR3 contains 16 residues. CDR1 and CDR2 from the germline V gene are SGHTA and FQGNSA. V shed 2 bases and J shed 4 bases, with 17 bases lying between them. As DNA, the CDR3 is TGTGCCAGCAGCTTAATGGGGGCGGCAACGGGCACTGAAGCTTTCTTT. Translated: CASSLMGAATGTEAFF.

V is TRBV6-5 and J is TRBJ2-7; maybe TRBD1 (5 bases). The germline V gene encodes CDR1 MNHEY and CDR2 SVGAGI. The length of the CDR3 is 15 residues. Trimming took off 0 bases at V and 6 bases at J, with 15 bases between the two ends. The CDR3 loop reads CASSYSRRFGAEQYF. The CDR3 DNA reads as TGTGCCAGCAGTTACTCCCGCAGATTTGGGGCCGAGCAGTACTTC.

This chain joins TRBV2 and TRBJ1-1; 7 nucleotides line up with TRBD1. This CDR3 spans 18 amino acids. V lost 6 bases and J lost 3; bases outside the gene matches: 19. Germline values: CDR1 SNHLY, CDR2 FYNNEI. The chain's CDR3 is CASSLLGPYDREDTEAFF. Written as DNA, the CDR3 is TGTGCCAGCAGCCTCCTCGGCCCTTACGACAGGGAGGACACTGAAGCTTTCTTT. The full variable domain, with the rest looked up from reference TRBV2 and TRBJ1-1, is EPEVTQTPSHQVTQMGQEVILRCVPISNHLYFYWYRQILGQKVEFLVSFYNNEISEKSEIFDDQFSVERPDGSNFTLKIRSTKLEDSAMYFCASSLLGPYDREDTEAFFGQGTRLTVV.

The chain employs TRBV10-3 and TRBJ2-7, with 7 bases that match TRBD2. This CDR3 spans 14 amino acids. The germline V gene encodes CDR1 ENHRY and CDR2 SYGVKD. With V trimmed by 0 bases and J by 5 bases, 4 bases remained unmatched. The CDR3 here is CAISESLGGHEQYF. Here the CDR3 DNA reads TGTGCCATCAGTGAGTCTTTGGGAGGGCACGAGCAGTACTTC.

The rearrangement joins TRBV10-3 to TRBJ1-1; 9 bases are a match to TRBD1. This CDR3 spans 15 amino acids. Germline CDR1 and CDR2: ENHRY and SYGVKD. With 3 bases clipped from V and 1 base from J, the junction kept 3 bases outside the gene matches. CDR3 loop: CAISERTGENTEAFF. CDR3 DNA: TGTGCCATCAGTGAAAGGACAGGGGAGAACACTGAAGCTTTCTTT.

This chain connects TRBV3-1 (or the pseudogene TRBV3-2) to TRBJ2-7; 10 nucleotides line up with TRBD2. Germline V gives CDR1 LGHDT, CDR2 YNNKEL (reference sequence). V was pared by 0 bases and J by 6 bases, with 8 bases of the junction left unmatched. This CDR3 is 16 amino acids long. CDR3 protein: CASSQDGSGRGFEQYF. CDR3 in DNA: TGTGCCAGCAGCCAAGATGGAAGCGGGAGGGGCTTCGAGCAGTACTTC.

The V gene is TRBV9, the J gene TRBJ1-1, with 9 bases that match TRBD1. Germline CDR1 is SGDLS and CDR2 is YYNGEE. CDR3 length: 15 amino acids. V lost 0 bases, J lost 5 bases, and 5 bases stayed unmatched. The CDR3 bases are TGTGCCAGCAGCGTAGAAGACAGGGGGGTGACTGAAGCTTTCTTT. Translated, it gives CASSVEDRGVTEAFF.